The 5 T cell receptor beta chains in this list originate from one sample, sequenced in a study of shared clonotypes between healthy human individuals. The protocol was immunoSEQ multiplex PCR, while the TCRdb copy is restricted to in-frame clones and leaves out a portion. The table includes 1,400,000 or so clones, about 98.5% detected once. The specimen sequenced was naive CD4+ T cells sorted from blood. Subset in this sample: CD45RA+ positively selected. The receptor set was obtained from a man in his thirties or forties in good health.

The rearrangement links TRBV6-1 to TRBJ2-3, with 11 bases that match TRBD1. Germline V CDR1 and CDR2: MNHNS, SASEGT. This CDR3 contains 15 residues. Unmatched junction bases numbered 13, after V lost 5 bases and J lost 12 bases. The CDR3 protein is CASSSGTGGPYPQYF. In nucleotides, the CDR3 is TGTGCCAGCAGTTCCGGGACAGGGGGTCCTTATCCTCAGTATTTT.

The rearrangement links TRBV6-1 to TRBJ1-5, with unresolved D. Germline CDR1 is MNHNS and CDR2 is SASEGT. CDR3 size: 14 residues. Deletions cut 3 bases from V and 3 bases from J, with 9 bases between. CDR3 in amino acids: CASSDRHINQPQHF. CDR3 coding DNA: TGTGCCAGCAGTGATCGTCACATCAATCAGCCCCAGCATTTT.

The gene calls are TRBV9 and TRBJ1-1; 9 nucleotides align to TRBD1. The CDR3 has 13 residues. CDR1 SGDLS and CDR2 YYNGEE come from the germline V gene. V shed 0 bases, J shed 10 bases, and the junction held 4 bases outside the gene matches. CDR3: CASSVEQGATAFF. Written as DNA, the CDR3 is TGTGCCAGCAGCGTAGAACAGGGGGCCACAGCTTTCTTT.

The chain recombines TRBV18 with TRBJ1-2, with a weak D call TRBD1 (6 bases). The germline V gene encodes CDR1 KGHSH and CDR2 LQKENI. This CDR3 spans 13 amino acids. Trimming removed 6 bases from V and 6 bases from J, with 14 bases in between. CDR3 loop: CASSLTGLDGYTF. CDR3 sequence (DNA): TGTGCCAGCTCGCTCACAGGGTTGGATGGCTACACCTTC.

The chain employs TRBV6-5 and TRBJ2-4; D is unclear. V shed 5 bases and J shed 0 bases, with 8 bases lying between them. The CDR3 contains 14 residues. Germline loops: CDR1 MNHEY, CDR2 SVGAGI. In DNA, the CDR3 is TGTGCCAGCAGTACGAGCAGAGCCAAAAACATTCAGTACTTC. The encoded protein is CASSTSRAKNIQYF.